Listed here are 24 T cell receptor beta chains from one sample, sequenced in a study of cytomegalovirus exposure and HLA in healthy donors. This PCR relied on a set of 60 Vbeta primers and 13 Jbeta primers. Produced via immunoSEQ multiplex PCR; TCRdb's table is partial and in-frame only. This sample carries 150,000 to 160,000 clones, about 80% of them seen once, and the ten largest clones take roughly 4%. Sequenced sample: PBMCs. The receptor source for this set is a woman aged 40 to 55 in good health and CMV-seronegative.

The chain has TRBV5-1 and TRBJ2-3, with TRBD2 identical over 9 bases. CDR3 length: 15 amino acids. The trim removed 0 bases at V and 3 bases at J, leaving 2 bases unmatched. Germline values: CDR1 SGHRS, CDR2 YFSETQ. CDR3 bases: TGCGCCAGCAGCTTGGATGCGGGAGGGACAGATACGCAGTATTTT. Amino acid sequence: CASSLDAGGTDTQYF.

CDR3 amino acids: CASSSGETEKLFF. The CDR3 nucleotides read TGTGCCAGCAGCTCCGGGGAGACTGAAAAACTGTTTTTT. The gene calls are TRBV6-1 and TRBJ1-4; the D is unclear. Germline V gene lookup returns CDR1 MNHNS and CDR2 SASEGT. With 6 bases removed from V and 7 bases from J, the gap between germline ends came to 12 bases. This CDR3 contains 13 residues.

CDR3 DNA: TGTGCCAGCAGCTTGCGGGGGCTTTTGGACAGGGGGCGCGTGGTTGGCTACACCTTC. Translated: CASSLRGLLDRGRVVGYTF. The rearrangement joins TRBV5-6 to TRBJ1-2, with 11 bases fitting TRBD1. Germline CDR1 is SGHDT and CDR2 is YYEEEE. The CDR3 sequence is 19 residues long. The ends lost 1 base at V and 7 bases at J; junction bases unmatched: 18.

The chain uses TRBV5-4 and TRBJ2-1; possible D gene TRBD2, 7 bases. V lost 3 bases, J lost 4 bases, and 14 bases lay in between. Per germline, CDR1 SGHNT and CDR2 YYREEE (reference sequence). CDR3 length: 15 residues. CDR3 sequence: CASSSASGQYNEQFF. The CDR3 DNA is TGTGCCAGCAGCTCCGCTAGCGGACAGTACAATGAGCAGTTCTTC. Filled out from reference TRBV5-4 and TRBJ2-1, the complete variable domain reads ETGVTQSPTHLIKTRGQQVTLRCSSQSGHNTVSWYQQALGQGPQFIFQYYREEENGRGNFPPRFSGLQFPNYSSELNVNALELDDSALYLCASSSASGQYNEQFFGPGTRLTVL.

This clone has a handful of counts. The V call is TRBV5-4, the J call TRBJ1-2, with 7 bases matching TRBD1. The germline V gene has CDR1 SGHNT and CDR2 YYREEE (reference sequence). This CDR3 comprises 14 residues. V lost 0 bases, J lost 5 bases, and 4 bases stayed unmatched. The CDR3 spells CASSLEQGSYGYTF. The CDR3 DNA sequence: TGTGCCAGCAGCTTGGAACAGGGGAGTTATGGCTACACCTTC.

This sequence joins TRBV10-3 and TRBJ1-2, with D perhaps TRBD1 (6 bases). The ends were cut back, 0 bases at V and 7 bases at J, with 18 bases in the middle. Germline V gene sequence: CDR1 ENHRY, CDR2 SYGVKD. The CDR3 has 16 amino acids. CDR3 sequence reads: CAISESFGGSMGGYTF. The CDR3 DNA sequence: TGTGCCATCAGTGAGTCGTTTGGGGGCTCTATGGGTGGCTACACCTTC.

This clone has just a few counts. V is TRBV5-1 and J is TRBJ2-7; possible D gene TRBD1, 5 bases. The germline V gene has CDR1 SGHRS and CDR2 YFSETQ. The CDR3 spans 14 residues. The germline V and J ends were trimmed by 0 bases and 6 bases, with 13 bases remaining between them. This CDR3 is CASSLVQGLSEQYF. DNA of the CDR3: TGCGCCAGCAGCTTGGTTCAGGGTCTCAGCGAGCAGTACTTC. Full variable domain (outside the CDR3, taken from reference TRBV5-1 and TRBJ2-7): KAGVTQTPRYLIKTRGQQVTLSCSPISGHRSVSWYQQTPGQGLQFLFEYFSETQRNKGNFPGRFSGRQFSNSRSEMNVSTLELGDSALYLCASSLVQGLSEQYFGPGTRLTVT.

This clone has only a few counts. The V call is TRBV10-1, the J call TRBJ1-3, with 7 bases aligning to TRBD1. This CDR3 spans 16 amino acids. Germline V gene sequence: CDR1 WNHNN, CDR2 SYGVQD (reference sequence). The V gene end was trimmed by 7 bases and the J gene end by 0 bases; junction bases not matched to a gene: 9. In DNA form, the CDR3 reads TGCGCCAGCAAACCGGACAGGCTACTCTCTGGAAACACCATATATTTT. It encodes CASKPDRLLSGNTIYF.

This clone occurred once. The CDR3 DNA is TGTGCCATCAGCGACAGGGGAAATCAGCCCCAGCATTTT. As protein: CAISDRGNQPQHF. The chain combines TRBV10-3 with TRBJ1-5, with 8 positions matching TRBD1. The CDR3 totals 13 residues. Germline V gives CDR1 ENHRY, CDR2 SYGVKD. V lost 6 bases to trimming and J lost 4 bases; unmatched junction nucleotides: 2.

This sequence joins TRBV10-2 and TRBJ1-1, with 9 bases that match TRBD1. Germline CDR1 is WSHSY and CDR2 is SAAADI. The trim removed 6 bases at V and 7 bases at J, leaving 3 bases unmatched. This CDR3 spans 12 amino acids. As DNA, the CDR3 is TGCGCCAGCAGGGGGACAGGGCTTGAAGCTTTCTTT. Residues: CASRGTGLEAFF.

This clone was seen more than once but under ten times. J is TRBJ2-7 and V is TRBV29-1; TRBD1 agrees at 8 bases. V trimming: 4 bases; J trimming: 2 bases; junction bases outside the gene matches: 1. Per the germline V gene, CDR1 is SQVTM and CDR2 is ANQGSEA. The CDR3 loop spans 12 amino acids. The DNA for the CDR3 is TGCAGCGTTGGGACAGGGACCTACGAGCAGTACTTC. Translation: CSVGTGTYEQYF.

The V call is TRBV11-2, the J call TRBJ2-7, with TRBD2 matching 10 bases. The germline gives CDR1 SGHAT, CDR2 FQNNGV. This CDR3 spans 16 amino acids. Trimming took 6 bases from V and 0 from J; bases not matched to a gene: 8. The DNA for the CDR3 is TGTGCCAGCAGTTTTCTCAGCGGGGGGGACTCCTACGAGCAGTACTTC. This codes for CASSFLSGGDSYEQYF. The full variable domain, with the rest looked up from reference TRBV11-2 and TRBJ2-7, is EAGVAQSPRYKIIEKRQSVAFWCNPISGHATLYWYQQILGQGPKLLIQFQNNGVVDDSQLPKDRFSAERLKGVDSTLKIQPAKLEDSAVYLCASSFLSGGDSYEQYFGPGTRLTVT.

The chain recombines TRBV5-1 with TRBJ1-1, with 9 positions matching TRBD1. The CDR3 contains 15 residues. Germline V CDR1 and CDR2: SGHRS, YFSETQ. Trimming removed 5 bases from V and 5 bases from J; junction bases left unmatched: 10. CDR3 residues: CASSFLQGAGTEAFF. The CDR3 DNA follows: TGCGCCAGCAGTTTTTTACAGGGGGCGGGGACTGAAGCTTTCTTT.

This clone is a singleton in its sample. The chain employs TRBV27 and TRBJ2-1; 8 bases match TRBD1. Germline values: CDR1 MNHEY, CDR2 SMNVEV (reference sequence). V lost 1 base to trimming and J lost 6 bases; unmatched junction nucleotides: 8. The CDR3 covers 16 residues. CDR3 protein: CASSLYGQGRFNEQFF. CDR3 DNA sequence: TGTGCCAGCAGTTTATATGGACAGGGAAGATTCAATGAGCAGTTCTTC.

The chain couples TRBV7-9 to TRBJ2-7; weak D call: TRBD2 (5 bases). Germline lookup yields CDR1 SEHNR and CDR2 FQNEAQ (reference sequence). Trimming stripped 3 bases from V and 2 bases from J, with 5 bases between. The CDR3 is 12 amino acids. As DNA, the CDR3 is TGTGCCAGCAGCTTGGGAGCCTACGAGCAGTACTTC. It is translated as CASSLGAYEQYF.

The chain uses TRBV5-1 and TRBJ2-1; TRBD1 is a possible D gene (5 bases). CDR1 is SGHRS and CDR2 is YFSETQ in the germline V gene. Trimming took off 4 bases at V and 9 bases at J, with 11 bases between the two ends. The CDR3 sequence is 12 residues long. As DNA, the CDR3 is TGCGCCAGCAGCGTCAGGGTGGGTGAGCAGTTCTTC. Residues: CASSVRVGEQFF.

The CDR3 region is CASSQDAWQEKLFF. The CDR3 DNA sequence: TGCGCCAGCAGCCAAGATGCTTGGCAAGAAAAACTGTTTTTT. This chain connects TRBV4-1 to TRBJ1-4, with D unclear. V lost 0 bases and J lost 8, with 10 bases in between. The CDR3 contains 14 residues. In germline, CDR1 is MGHRA, CDR2 YSYEKL.

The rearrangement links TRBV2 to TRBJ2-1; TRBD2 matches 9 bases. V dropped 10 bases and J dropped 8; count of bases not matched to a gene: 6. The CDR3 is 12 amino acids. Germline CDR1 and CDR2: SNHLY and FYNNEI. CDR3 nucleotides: TGTGCCACCACTCCTAGCGGGGATGAGCAGTTCTTC. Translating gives CATTPSGDEQFF. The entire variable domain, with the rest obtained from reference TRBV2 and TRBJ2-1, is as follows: EPEVTQTPSHQVTQMGQEVILRCVPISNHLYFYWYRQILGQKVEFLVSFYNNEISEKSEIFDDQFSVERPDGSNFTLKIRSTKLEDSAMYFCATTPSGDEQFFGPGTRLTVL.

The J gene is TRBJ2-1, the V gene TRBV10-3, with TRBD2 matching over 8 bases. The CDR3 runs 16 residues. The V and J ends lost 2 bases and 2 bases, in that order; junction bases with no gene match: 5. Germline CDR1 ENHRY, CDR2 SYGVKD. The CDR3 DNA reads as TGTGCCATCAGTGAGCTAGCGGGCTACACCTACAATGAGCAGTTCTTC. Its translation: CAISELAGYTYNEQFF.

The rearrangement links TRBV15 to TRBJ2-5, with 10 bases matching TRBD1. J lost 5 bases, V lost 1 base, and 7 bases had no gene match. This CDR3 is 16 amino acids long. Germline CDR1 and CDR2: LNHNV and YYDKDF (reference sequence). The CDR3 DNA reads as TGTGCCACCAGCAGAGGTTCCGGGACAGGGGATGAGACCCAGTACTTC. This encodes CATSRGSGTGDETQYF.

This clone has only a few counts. The CDR3 reads CASSSSGTGGYGYTF. As DNA, the CDR3 is TGTGCCAGCAGCTCCTCCGGGACAGGGGGCTATGGCTACACCTTC. The rearrangement joins TRBV5-4 to TRBJ1-2, with TRBD1 matching over 11 bases. Germline V gene data show CDR1 as SGHNT and CDR2 as YYREEE (reference sequence). V was clipped by 3 bases and J by 4 bases; unmatched bases: 5. This CDR3 region has 15 residues.

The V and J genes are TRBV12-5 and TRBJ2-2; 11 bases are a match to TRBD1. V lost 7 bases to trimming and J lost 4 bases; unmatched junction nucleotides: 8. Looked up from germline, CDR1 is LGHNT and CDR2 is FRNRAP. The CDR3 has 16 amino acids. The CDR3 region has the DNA TGTGCTAGTGTGAATCGGGGGACAGGGGGCACCGGGGAGCTGTTTTTT. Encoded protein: CASVNRGTGGTGELFF.

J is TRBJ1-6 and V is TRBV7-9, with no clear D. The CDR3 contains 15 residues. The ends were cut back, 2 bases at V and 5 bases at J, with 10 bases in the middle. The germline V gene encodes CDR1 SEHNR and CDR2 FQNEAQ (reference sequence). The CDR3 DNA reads TGTGCCAGCAGCTTAAATTCCGGGGATAATTCACCCCTCCACTTT. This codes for CASSLNSGDNSPLHF.

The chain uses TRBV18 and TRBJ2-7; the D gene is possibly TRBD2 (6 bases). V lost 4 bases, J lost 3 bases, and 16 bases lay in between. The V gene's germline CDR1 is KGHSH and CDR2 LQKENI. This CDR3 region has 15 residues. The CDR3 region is CASSLSPSGDYEQYF. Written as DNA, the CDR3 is TGTGCCAGCTCACTATCACCGTCGGGGGACTACGAGCAGTACTTC.